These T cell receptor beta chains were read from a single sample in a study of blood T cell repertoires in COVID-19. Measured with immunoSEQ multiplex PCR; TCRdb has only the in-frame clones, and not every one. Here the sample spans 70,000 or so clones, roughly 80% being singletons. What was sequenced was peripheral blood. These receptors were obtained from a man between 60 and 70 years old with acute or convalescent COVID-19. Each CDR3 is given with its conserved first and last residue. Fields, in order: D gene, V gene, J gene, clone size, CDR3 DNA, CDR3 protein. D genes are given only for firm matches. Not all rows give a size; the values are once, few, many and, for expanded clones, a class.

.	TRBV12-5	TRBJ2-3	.	TGTGCTAGTGGTTTGGTACAAGGACTTTTCACAGATACGCAGTATTTT	CASGLVQGLFTDTQYF
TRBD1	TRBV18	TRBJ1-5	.	TGTGCCAGCTCACCCTCGACAGGGGGCGATCAGCCCCAGCATTTT	CASSPSTGGDQPQHF
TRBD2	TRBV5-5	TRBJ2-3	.	TGTGCCACCAGCGGGGGGGCCGGAGATACGCAGTATTTT	CATSGGAGDTQYF
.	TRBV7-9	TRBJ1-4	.	TGTGCCAGCAGCTTACGGGGGGTCATTAATGAAAAACTGTTTTTT	CASSLRGVINEKLFF
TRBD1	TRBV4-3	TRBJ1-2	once	TGCGCCAGCAGCCAGGATACCGGGACAGTGAGAAACTATGGCTACACCTTC	CASSQDTGTVRNYGYTF
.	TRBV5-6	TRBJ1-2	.	TGTGCCAGCAGCCGACAGGATTTCTATGGCTACACCTTC	CASSRQDFYGYTF
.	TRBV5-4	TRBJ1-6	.	TGTGCCAGCAGCTTACGACAGTTATCCCGCGGGAGATATAATTCACCCCTCCACTTT	CASSLRQLSRGRYNSPLHF
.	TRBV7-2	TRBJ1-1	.	TGTGCCAGCAGCTTAGGCTGGGGGGGGGCCGGTGGAGCTTTCTTT	CASSLGWGGAGGAFF
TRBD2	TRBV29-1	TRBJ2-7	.	TGCAGCGTTTCTCCTCACGGGGGGAAAGACGAGCAGTACTTC	CSVSPHGGKDEQYF
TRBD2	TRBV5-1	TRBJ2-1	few	TGCGCCAGCATCACGACTAGCGGGGGGGCGGATGAGCAGTTCTTC	CASITTSGGADEQFF
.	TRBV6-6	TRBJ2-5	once	TGTGCCAGCAGACCCAGGGGTCAAGAGACCCAGTACTTC	CASRPRGQETQYF
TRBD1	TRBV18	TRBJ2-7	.	TGTGCCAGCTTAGAGGACAGGGGGGCCATCTACGAGCAGTACTTC	CASLEDRGAIYEQYF
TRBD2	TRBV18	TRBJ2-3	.	TGTGCCAGCTCACCACGACTAGCGGGGGGTCTTAGCACAGATACGCAGTATTTT	CASSPRLAGGLSTDTQYF
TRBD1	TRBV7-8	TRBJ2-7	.	TGTGCCAGCAGCCCAGGGGCCCGGACAGGGCCTTCCTCCTACGAGCAGTACTTC	CASSPGARTGPSSYEQYF
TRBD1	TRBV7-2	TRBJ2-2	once	TGTGCCAGCAGCCCTGGGACAGCTAACACCGGGGAGCTGTTTTTT	CASSPGTANTGELFF
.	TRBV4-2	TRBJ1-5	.	TGTGCCAGCAGCCAGGATCAGGTGGGGCCCCAGCATTTT	CASSQDQVGPQHF
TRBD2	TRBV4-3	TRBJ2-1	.	TGCGCCAGCAGCCAATCCGGGACTAGCGGAGTATACAATGAGCAGTTCTTC	CASSQSGTSGVYNEQFF
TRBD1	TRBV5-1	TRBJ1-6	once	TGCGCCAGCAGCTGGGACAGAGATAATTCACCCCTCCACTTT	CASSWDRDNSPLHF
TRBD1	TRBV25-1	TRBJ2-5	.	TGTGCCAGCAGGACAGGGGGCCCCGAGACCCAGTACTTC	CASRTGGPETQYF
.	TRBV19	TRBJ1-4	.	TGTGCCAGTAGTAACTCGGGGGATGAAAAACTGTTTTTT	CASSNSGDEKLFF
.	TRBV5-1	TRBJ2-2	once	TGCGCCAGCAGCTCCGCAGGCGGGGAGCTGTTTTTT	CASSSAGGELFF
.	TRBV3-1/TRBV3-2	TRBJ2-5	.	TGTGCCAGCAGCCACAGGCGGGGCGGGGAGACCCAGTACTTC	CASSHRRGGETQYF
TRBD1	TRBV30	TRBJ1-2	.	TGTGCCTGGTTGGGACAGACGGTTACCTATGGCTACACCTTC	CAWLGQTVTYGYTF
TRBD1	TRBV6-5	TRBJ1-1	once	TGTGCCAGCAGCGACCGACAGGGTGGCACTGAAGCTTTCTTT	CASSDRQGGTEAFF
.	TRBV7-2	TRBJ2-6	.	TGTGCCAGCAGCTTTGGGGGCTTTCACTCTGGGGCCAACGTCCTGACTTTC	CASSFGGFHSGANVLTF
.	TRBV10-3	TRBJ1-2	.	TGTGCCATCCACCAACCCGACACGATTAACTATGGCTACACCTTC	CAIHQPDTINYGYTF
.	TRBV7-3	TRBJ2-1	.	TGTGCCAGCAGCTCACGAGCGCCCGGGACAGAGCAGTTCTTC	CASSSRAPGTEQFF
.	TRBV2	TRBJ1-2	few	TGTGCCAGCATTGCAGTGGTCTATGGCTACACCTTC	CASIAVVYGYTF
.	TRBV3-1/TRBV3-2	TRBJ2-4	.	TGTGCCAGCAGCCAATTCCTCCGGGGTACCAAAAACATTCAGTACTTC	CASSQFLRGTKNIQYF
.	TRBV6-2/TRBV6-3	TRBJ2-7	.	TGTGCCAGCTGCCCTAGGGGCCACGAGCAGTACTTC	CASCPRGHEQYF
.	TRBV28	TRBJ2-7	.	TGTGCCAGCAGGGTAGAGAGGTCCTACTACGAGCAGTACTTC	CASRVERSYYEQYF
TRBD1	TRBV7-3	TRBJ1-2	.	TGTGCCAGCAGCCCGACAGGGAGAGGGGCTAACTATGGCTACACCTTC	CASSPTGRGANYGYTF
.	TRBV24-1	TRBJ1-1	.	TGTGCCACCAGTGATCCACTAATACTTTCGGGGGGGACTGAAGCTTTCTTT	CATSDPLILSGGTEAFF
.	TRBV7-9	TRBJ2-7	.	TGTGCCAGCAGCTTAGGCCTAGCGCGGAACGAGCAGTACTTC	CASSLGLARNEQYF
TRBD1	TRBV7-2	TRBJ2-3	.	TGTGCCAGCAGCTTATTTCGGGACAGGGAGTATTTT	CASSLFRDREYF
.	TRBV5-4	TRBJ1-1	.	TGTGCCAGCAGCAGGGGCACTGAAGCTTTCTTT	CASSRGTEAFF
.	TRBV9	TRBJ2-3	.	TGTGCCAGCGGTCAGACAGATACGCAGTATTTT	CASGQTDTQYF
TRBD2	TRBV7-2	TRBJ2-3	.	TGTGCCAGCAGCTTAGGGGCAGCGGGGAGCACAGATACGCAGTATTTT	CASSLGAAGSTDTQYF
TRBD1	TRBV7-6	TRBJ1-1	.	TGTGCCAGCAGCCCCAATGGCGGACAGGGATCTGAAGCTTTCTTT	CASSPNGGQGSEAFF
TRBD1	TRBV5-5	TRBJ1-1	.	TGTGCCAGCAGCTTGTCAACGACGGGACAGGGAGAGGCTTTCTTT	CASSLSTTGQGEAFF
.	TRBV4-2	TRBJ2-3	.	TGTGCCAGCAGCCTAGCTAGTGGCAGGGTGATCACAGATACGCAGTATTTT	CASSLASGRVITDTQYF
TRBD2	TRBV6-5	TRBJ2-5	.	TGTGCCAGCAGTTCGGGGACTAGCGGGGGGCAAGAGACCCAGTACTTC	CASSSGTSGGQETQYF
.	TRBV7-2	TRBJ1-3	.	TGTGCCAGCAGCCAGATCAGGGGAACGGGAAACACCATATATTTT	CASSQIRGTGNTIYF
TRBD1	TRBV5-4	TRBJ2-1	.	TGTGCCAGCAGCCGCGGACAGGGAGATGAGCAGTTCTTC	CASSRGQGDEQFF
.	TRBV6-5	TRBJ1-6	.	TGTGCCAGCAGATGGACAGTGAGTTCACCCCTCCACTTT	CASRWTVSSPLHF
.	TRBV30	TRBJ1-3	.	TGTGCCTGGAGTGGGACAGCGACCTCTGGAAACACCATATATTTT	CAWSGTATSGNTIYF
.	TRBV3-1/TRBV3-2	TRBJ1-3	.	TGTGCCAGCAGCCGTCAGGGAAACACCATATATTTT	CASSRQGNTIYF
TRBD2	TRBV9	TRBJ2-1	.	TGTGCCAGCAGCGCCCGCACCCCGGGACTAGCGGGGGGGAGTCAGTCCTACAATGAGCAGTTCTTC	CASSARTPGLAGGSQSYNEQFF
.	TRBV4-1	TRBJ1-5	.	TGCGCCAGCAGCCAGACCCAGGGGCAGCAGCCCCAGCATTTT	CASSQTQGQQPQHF
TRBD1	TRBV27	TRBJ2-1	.	TGTGCCGCCAAAGACAGGGACAATGAGCAGTTCTTC	CAAKDRDNEQFF
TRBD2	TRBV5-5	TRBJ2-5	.	TGTGCCAGCAGCTTGCCTAGCGGGGGGAAAGAGACCCAGTACTTC	CASSLPSGGKETQYF
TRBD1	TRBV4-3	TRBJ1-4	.	TGCGCCAGCAGCGCAAACAGGGGGACTAATGAAAAACTGTTTTTT	CASSANRGTNEKLFF
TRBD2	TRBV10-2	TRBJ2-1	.	TGCGCCAGCAGTGAGTCGAGTAGCGGGGTCTACAATGAGCAGTTCTTC	CASSESSSGVYNEQFF
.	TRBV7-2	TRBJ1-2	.	TGTGCCAGCAGCTTAGCGCAGTCTTCCAGGTATTATGGCTACACCTTC	CASSLAQSSRYYGYTF
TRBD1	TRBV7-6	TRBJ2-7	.	TGTGCCAGCAGCAAGTGGACAGGCCCCACCTACGAGCAGTACTTC	CASSKWTGPTYEQYF
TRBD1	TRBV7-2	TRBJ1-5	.	TGTGCCAGCAGGCCGACAGGGGTAGGCAATCAGCCCCAGCATTTT	CASRPTGVGNQPQHF
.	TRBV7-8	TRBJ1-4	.	TGTGCCAGCTCCCCGGGGGAAAAACTGTTTTTT	CASSPGEKLFF